The T cell receptor beta chain described here comes from a study of response to subunit inactivated influenza vaccine. Study results and caveats: The authors put forward the suggestion that each seasonal influenza vaccination may bring in only a limited number of new T cells.

CDR3 length equals 17 residues. Trimming took off 0 bases at V and 2 bases at J, with 16 bases between the two ends. Germline lookup yields CDR1 LNHNV and CDR2 YYDKDF (reference sequence). This clonotype has more than one count but fewer than ten. The antigen is undetermined. One entry per CDR3 protein results from TCRdb running MiXCR on the RT-PCR reads. The sample comprises some 500,000 distinct CDR3 sequences, 16% of which are singletons, and approximately 3% rests with the top ten. Sequencing was performed on CD4+ T cells sorted from PBMCs, taken roughly 24 months after vaccination. The chain recombines TRBV15 with TRBJ2-5; D is unresolved. The receptor comes from a man aged 50 to 69 who received an inactivated influenza vaccine. CDR3 in DNA: TGTGCCACCAGCAGAGATGTGATAGTCGGAACGCAAGAGACCCAGTACTTC. Amino acid sequence: CATSRDVIVGTQETQYF. Looking up the rest from reference TRBV15 and TRBJ2-5 gives the full variable domain: DAMVIQNPRYQVTQFGKPVTLSCSQTLNHNVMYWYQQKSSQAPKLLFHYYDKDFNNEADTPDNFQSRRPNTSFCFLDIRSPGLGDTAMYLCATSRDVIVGTQETQYFGPGTRLLVL.